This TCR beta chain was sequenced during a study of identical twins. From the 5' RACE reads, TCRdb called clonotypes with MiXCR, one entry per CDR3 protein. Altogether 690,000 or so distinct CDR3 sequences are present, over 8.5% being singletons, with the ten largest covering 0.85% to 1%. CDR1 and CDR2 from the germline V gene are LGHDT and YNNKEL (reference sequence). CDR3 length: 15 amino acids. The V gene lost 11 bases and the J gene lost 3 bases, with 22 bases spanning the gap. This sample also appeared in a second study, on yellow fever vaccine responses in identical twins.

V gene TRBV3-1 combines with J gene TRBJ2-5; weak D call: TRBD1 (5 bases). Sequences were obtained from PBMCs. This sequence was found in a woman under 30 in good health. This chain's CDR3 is CASCQGVREKETQYF. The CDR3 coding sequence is TGTGCCTCCTGCCAAGGGGTCAGGGAAAAAGAGACCCAGTACTTC.